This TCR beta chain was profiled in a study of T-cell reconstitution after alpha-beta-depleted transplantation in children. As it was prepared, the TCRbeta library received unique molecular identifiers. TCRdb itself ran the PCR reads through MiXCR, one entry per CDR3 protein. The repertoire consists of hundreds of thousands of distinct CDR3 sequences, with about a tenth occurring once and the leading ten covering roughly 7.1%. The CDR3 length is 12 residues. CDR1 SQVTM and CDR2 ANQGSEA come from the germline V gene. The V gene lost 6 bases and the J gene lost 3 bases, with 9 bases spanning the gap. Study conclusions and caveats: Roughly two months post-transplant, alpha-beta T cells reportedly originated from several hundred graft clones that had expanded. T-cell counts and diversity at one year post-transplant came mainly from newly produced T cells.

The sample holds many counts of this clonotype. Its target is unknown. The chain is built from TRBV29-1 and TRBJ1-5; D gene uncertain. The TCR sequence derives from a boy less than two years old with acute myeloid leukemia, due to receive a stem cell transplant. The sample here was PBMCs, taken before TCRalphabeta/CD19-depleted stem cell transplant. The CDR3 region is CSVGQFNQPQHF. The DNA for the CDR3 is TGCAGCGTGGGCCAGTTCAATCAGCCCCAGCATTTT.